The present entry profiles one T cell receptor (beta chain) with its context. The entry originates in a study of blood T cell repertoires in COVID-19. Germline assignment: CDR1 SNHLY and CDR2 FYNNEI. This CDR3 contains 13 residues. V lost 5 bases to trimming and J lost 6 bases, with 13 bases between them. As originally analysed: Scientists estimated how many nucleated cells there were by amplifying reference gene primers. TCRdb's copy holds only in-frame clones and misses some; the assay was immunoSEQ multiplex PCR. V, J and clone size are taken as reported in that table, and D and trimming were inferred from the DNA itself. The top ten clones hold 4% to 4.5% of a sample with roughly 180,000 clones, less than 90% of them seen once.

This clonotype was obtained from a woman in her fifties or sixties who had recovered from COVID-19. V is TRBV2 and J is TRBJ1-1; tentatively, D is TRBD1 (6 bases). Sequenced input: PBMCs or T cells enriched from blood (not recorded which). The CDR3 reads CASSIRGGAEAFF. Here the CDR3 DNA reads TGTGCCAGCAGTATTCGGGGGGGCGCTGAAGCTTTCTTT.